A selection of T cell receptor beta chains follows, all from one sample in a study of T cells in Graves' hyperthyroidism and ophthalmopathy. One entry per CDR3 protein, called by TCRdb with MiXCR from the multiplex PCR reads. Here the sample spans 700,000 to 850,000 distinct CDR3 sequences, approximately 40% being singletons. Material for sequencing was blood. The source of these receptors is a woman aged 40-49 years with Graves' hyperthyroidism. Each CDR3 is given with its conserved first and last residue. The D gene is left open where the match is weak. Expanded clones are given a class, and other clones once, few, many or no size at all.

D,size,V,J,DNA,CDR3
TRBD1,NA,TRBV6-5,TRBJ1-5,TGTGCCAGCAGGCGGGACAGGGCGGACAATCAGCCCCAGCATTTT,CASRRDRADNQPQHF
TRBD1,many,TRBV19,TRBJ2-7,TGTGCCAGTAGTATCCGGGACAGGGGAACCTACGAGCAGTACTTC,CASSIRDRGTYEQYF
NA,NA,TRBV4-3,TRBJ1-1,TGCGCCAGCAGCCAAGAATCTATGAACACTGAAGCTTTCTTT,CASSQESMNTEAFF
NA,many,TRBV11-3,TRBJ1-1,TGTGCCAGCAGCCCGGGACCGCTGAACACTGAAGCTTTCTTT,CASSPGPLNTEAFF
NA,many,TRBV5-8,TRBJ1-2,TGTGCCAGCAGCCCGGGGTCCCTCGGCCATGGCTACACCTTC,CASSPGSLGHGYTF
NA,NA,TRBV6-5,TRBJ1-5,TGTGCCAGCAGTTACTCAAAAAATAGCAATCAGCCCCAGCATTTT,CASSYSKNSNQPQHF
NA,many,TRBV10-3,TRBJ1-2,TGTGCCATCAGTGAGTCTCCCGACTCTAGTGCCTATGGCTACACCTTC,CAISESPDSSAYGYTF
NA,NA,TRBV20-1,TRBJ1-2,TGCAGTGAACGGGAAGGCTACACCTTC,CSEREGYTF
NA,NA,TRBV15,TRBJ1-1,TGTGCCACCAGCAGTTTAATTGTGGCAGCCTCAGCTTTCTTT,CATSSLIVAASAFF
NA,NA,TRBV6-6,TRBJ1-2,TGTGCCAGCAGTTACTCAGTCTGGGGAGCTAACTATGGCTACACCTTC,CASSYSVWGANYGYTF
NA,few,TRBV27,TRBJ1-1,TGTGCCAGCAGTTTGCATAACAGGGCAGCCACTGAAGCTTTCTTT,CASSLHNRAATEAFF
NA,NA,TRBV24-1,TRBJ2-5,TGTGCCACCAGTGATTTGGGGGTAGGGGAGACCCAGTACTTC,CATSDLGVGETQYF
NA,few,TRBV7-8,TRBJ2-7,TGTGCCAGCAGCTTAACGAGGGGGGGTCGGCACGAGCAGTACTTC,CASSLTRGGRHEQYF
TRBD2,few,TRBV6-2/TRBV6-3,TRBJ2-7,TGTGCCAGCAGACGCGGGGAGGGTTCCTACGAGCAGTACTTC,CASRRGEGSYEQYF
TRBD1,many,TRBV7-9,TRBJ2-5,TGTGCCGGTGATGACAGGGGGCTCCTCGAGACCCAGTACTTC,CAGDDRGLLETQYF
NA,many,TRBV19,TRBJ1-4,TGTGCCAGTAAAAAGGGCGGGACACCGAATGAAAAACTGTTTTTT,CASKKGGTPNEKLFF
NA,few,TRBV10-3,TRBJ1-1,TGTGCCATCAGCGTGGGGGGGCCTGAAGCTTTCTTT,CAISVGGPEAFF
NA,NA,TRBV6-5,TRBJ1-6,TGTGCCAGCACTTTAGCGGGGGATTCACCCCTCCACTTT,CASTLAGDSPLHF
NA,many,TRBV10-3,TRBJ1-2,TGTGCCATCAGCTCAGCACAACAGGAGAGCTATGGCTACACCTTC,CAISSAQQESYGYTF
TRBD1,NA,TRBV19,TRBJ1-2,TGTGCCAGTAGCATGAGCCGGGACAGGCAACAAGGGGCCTACACCTTC,CASSMSRDRQQGAYTF
NA,NA,TRBV15,TRBJ2-7,TGTGCCACCAGCAGGAGGGACTTCCTAGGCAATGAGCAGTACTTC,CATSRRDFLGNEQYF
TRBD1,NA,TRBV29-1,TRBJ2-6,TGCTCCCCCGAAGGGACAGGTTGCTCTGGGGCCAACGTCCTGACTTTC,CSPEGTGCSGANVLTF
NA,many,TRBV29-1,TRBJ2-7,TGCAGCGTTTACAGGGCCCCCTACGAGCAGTACTTC,CSVYRAPYEQYF
NA,many,TRBV6-5,TRBJ1-2,TGTGCCAGCAGTTACGGACCTAGCGGTGGCTACACCTTC,CASSYGPSGGYTF
NA,NA,TRBV20-1,TRBJ2-2,TGCAGTGCTAGAGGGGGGGTGAACACCGGGGAGCTGTTTTTT,CSARGGVNTGELFF
NA,many,TRBV20-1,TRBJ2-5,TGCAGTGCCTTGAATGGGTTCCAAGAGACCCAGTACTTC,CSALNGFQETQYF
NA,NA,TRBV7-9,TRBJ1-3,TGTGCCAGCAGCCCTACCACAGGGAATGGTGCTAACACCATATATTTT,CASSPTTGNGANTIYF
NA,NA,TRBV7-8,TRBJ1-6,TGTGCCAGCAGTTTGTCCCCCGGGGTCGCCAATTCACCCCTCCACTTT,CASSLSPGVANSPLHF
NA,many,TRBV7-9,TRBJ1-1,TGTGCCAGCAGCCTAGAGTGGCCCACTGAAGCTTTCTTT,CASSLEWPTEAFF
NA,NA,TRBV6-1,TRBJ1-1,TGTGCCAGCAGTGAGCGGCAGACAGGAGTGAACACTGAAGCCTTCTTT,CASSERQTGVNTEAFF
NA,NA,TRBV3-1,TRBJ2-5,TGTGCCAGCAGCCAACTATTGGCCCAGTACTTC,CASSQLLAQYF
TRBD1,many,TRBV19,TRBJ1-1,TGTGCCAGTAGTATGTGGACAGGGGGCGTCAAGACTGAAGCTTTCTTT,CASSMWTGGVKTEAFF
TRBD2,NA,TRBV7-9,TRBJ2-2,TGTGCCAGCAGCCCGGGCGGCCTAGCGGATAACACCGGGGAGCTGTTTTTT,CASSPGGLADNTGELFF
TRBD1,many,TRBV4-2,TRBJ1-1,TGTGCCACACTCTCCGGGACAGACACTGAAGCTTTCTTT,CATLSGTDTEAFF
NA,many,TRBV12-3/TRBV12-4,TRBJ1-3,TGTGCCAGCAGTTGGGTCGGAAACACCATATATTTT,CASSWVGNTIYF
TRBD1,many,TRBV10-1,TRBJ1-5,TGCGCCAGCAGTCGGGGACAGATGAATAGCAATCAGCCCCAGCATTTT,CASSRGQMNSNQPQHF
NA,NA,TRBV6-4,TRBJ2-7,TGTGCCAGCAGTTTATCGGTCACCACGGGGTCCTACGAGCAGTACTTC,CASSLSVTTGSYEQYF
NA,NA,TRBV4-3,TRBJ2-6,TGCGCCAGCAGCCAAGATCTGTACAGGGTGACTGGGGCCAACGTCCTGACTTTC,CASSQDLYRVTGANVLTF
NA,many,TRBV6-6,TRBJ1-2,TGTGCCAGCAGTTACCGGGGCCGGAGCTACACCTTC,CASSYRGRSYTF
NA,many,TRBV7-6,TRBJ1-4,TGTGCCAGCAGCTGGTTACAGGGTGATGAAAAACTGTTTTTT,CASSWLQGDEKLFF
NA,many,TRBV19,TRBJ1-2,TGTGCCAGTAGTTTGGGTCAGGTCGCTCCCTCTAACTATGGCTACACCTTC,CASSLGQVAPSNYGYTF
TRBD2,many,TRBV7-9,TRBJ2-7,TGTGCCAGCAGCTTAGGTACTAGCGGGAGGGACGAGCAGTACTTC,CASSLGTSGRDEQYF
NA,NA,TRBV28,TRBJ2-5,TGTGCCAGCAGTTCCTCTCTAAGCCAAGAGACCCAGTACTTC,CASSSSLSQETQYF
TRBD1,many,TRBV7-2,TRBJ2-7,TGTGCCAGCAGCTCTCGCCGGGACAGGCTCCCCTACGAGCAGTACTTC,CASSSRRDRLPYEQYF
NA,NA,TRBV6-1,TRBJ2-7,TGTGCCAGCAGTGAACGGGGGGCATCCTACGAGCAGTACTTC,CASSERGASYEQYF
NA,NA,TRBV7-9,TRBJ2-7,TGTGCCAGCAGCCGAGGGGCCGGAAGCTACGAGCAGTACTTC,CASSRGAGSYEQYF
TRBD1,many,TRBV12-3/TRBV12-4,TRBJ1-5,TGTGCCAGCAGTCCTTCCGACAGGGGAGGTCAGCCCCAGCATTTT,CASSPSDRGGQPQHF
NA,NA,TRBV25-1,TRBJ2-7,TGTGCCAGCTTAAGGGGACCTTACGAGCAGTACTTC,CASLRGPYEQYF
NA,NA,TRBV12-5,TRBJ1-1,TGTGCTAGTGGTTTGGCACAGGTACTGAACACTGAAGCTTTCTTT,CASGLAQVLNTEAFF
NA,NA,TRBV29-1,TRBJ2-5,TGCAGCGTTGTTCTGGGACGGCAACAAGAGACCCAGTACTTC,CSVVLGRQQETQYF
TRBD2,NA,TRBV2,TRBJ2-5,TGTGCCAGCAGACCCGGGACTAGTATAGAGACCCAGTACTTC,CASRPGTSIETQYF
TRBD1,NA,TRBV6-5,TRBJ2-7,TGTGCCAGCAGTTACCAGGGACAGGGCCACGAGCAGTACTTC,CASSYQGQGHEQYF
NA,many,TRBV4-3,TRBJ1-1,TGCGCCAGCAGCCCTCAGGGGATCGGCACTGAAGCTTTCTTT,CASSPQGIGTEAFF